These T cell receptor beta chains were read from a single sample in a study of PD-1 blockade in mismatch repair-deficient tumors. Libraries were prepared by immunoSEQ multiplex PCR; TCRdb keeps only in-frame clonotypes and omits some of them. The sample records some 130,000 clones, about nine tenths being singletons. The sequences come from peripheral blood, collected 70 to 72 weeks after starting pembrolizumab. All receptors come from an adult with mismatch repair-deficient cancer. Each CDR3 is given with its conserved first and last residue. The D gene is left open where the match is weak. Clone size is stated in some rows and not others, as once, few, many or a class when expanded.

J	V	D	size	DNA	CDR3
TRBJ1-5	TRBV14	.	once	TGTGCCAGCAGCCATGGTAGGGGGAATCAGCCCCAGCATTTT	CASSHGRGNQPQHF
TRBJ1-5	TRBV7-9	.	.	TGTGCCAGCAGCTTATTTCAGCAGCCCCAGCATTTT	CASSLFQQPQHF
TRBJ2-1	TRBV6-5	.	.	TGTGCCAGCAGCCCCATCGGATACAATGAGCAGTTCTTC	CASSPIGYNEQFF
TRBJ2-6	TRBV6-4	TRBD1	.	TGTGCCAGCAGTCCCTCACCGGGACAGGGTCTTGTTGGGGCCAACGTCCTGACTTTC	CASSPSPGQGLVGANVLTF
TRBJ1-5	TRBV29-1	.	few	TGCAGCGTGGGCAATCAGCCCCAGCATTTT	CSVGNQPQHF
TRBJ2-2	TRBV5-6	.	.	TGTGCCAGCAGCCCTACTACAGGGCACGGGGAGCTGTTTTTT	CASSPTTGHGELFF
TRBJ2-7	TRBV9	TRBD1	.	TGTGCCAGCAGCGTAGACGCAGGGGGCGGGAAGGAGCAGTACTTC	CASSVDAGGGKEQYF
TRBJ2-3	TRBV27	.	.	TGTGCCAGCAGTTTATATGGCGGGCAGGGAGATACGCAGTATTTT	CASSLYGGQGDTQYF
TRBJ2-1	TRBV7-2	.	once	TGTGCCAGCAGCTTAGCGGACCCACAGGGCATTACTGAGCAGTTCTTC	CASSLADPQGITEQFF
TRBJ2-2	TRBV4-2	TRBD2	.	TGTGCCAGCAGCCAAGATCCACTAGCGCGGAGCACCGGGGAGCTGTTTTTT	CASSQDPLARSTGELFF
TRBJ1-4	TRBV10-1	.	.	TGCGCCAACGGTAATGAAAAACTGTTTTTT	CANGNEKLFF
TRBJ2-1	TRBV14	.	.	TGTGCCAGCAGCCAAGATTATTGGGATGAAACTGAGCAGTTCTTC	CASSQDYWDETEQFF
TRBJ2-5	TRBV5-1	TRBD1	.	TGCGCCAGCAGCTTGCGGGGGACAGGGGAGCAAGAGACCCAGTACTTC	CASSLRGTGEQETQYF
TRBJ1-1	TRBV6-5	.	.	TGTGCCAGCAGTTACTCTACAGGGAGAACTGAAGCTTTCTTT	CASSYSTGRTEAFF
TRBJ2-7	TRBV5-1	.	.	TGCGCCAGCAGCTTGGGGTTTACGGCAGAGCAGTACTTC	CASSLGFTAEQYF
TRBJ2-1	TRBV5-1	.	.	TGCGCCAGCAGCCCGGGAGTAGCCCTTTACAATGAGCAGTTCTTC	CASSPGVALYNEQFF
TRBJ2-7	TRBV4-1	TRBD2	.	TGCGCCAGCAGCCAAGAGGGACTAGCGTTACCCTACGAGCAGTACTTC	CASSQEGLALPYEQYF
TRBJ2-1	TRBV4-1	.	many	TGCGCCAGCAGCCAAGCGGCGTCGGGTTCGTACAATGAGCAGTTCTTC	CASSQAASGSYNEQFF
TRBJ1-1	TRBV7-8	TRBD1	.	TGTGCCAGCAGCTTAGGTGGGACAGGGGGGACTGAAGCTTTCTTT	CASSLGGTGGTEAFF
TRBJ2-7	TRBV28	TRBD2	.	TGTGCCAGCAGGACTCTAGCGGGAGTCTACGAGCAGTACTTC	CASRTLAGVYEQYF
TRBJ2-7	TRBV27	.	.	TGTGCCAGCAGTTATGGCTACGAGCAGTACTTC	CASSYGYEQYF
TRBJ1-3	TRBV11-3	.	.	TGTGCCAGCAGCTTTGGTTTTGTCGCAGGAACCTCTGGAAACACCATATATTTT	CASSFGFVAGTSGNTIYF
TRBJ2-7	TRBV5-8	TRBD2	.	TGTGCCAGCAGCGTCGGGACTAGAGGTAATTACGAGCAGTACTTC	CASSVGTRGNYEQYF
TRBJ2-2	TRBV5-6	.	.	TGTGCCAGCAGCCCAATCCTAGTCGGGGAGCTGTTTTTT	CASSPILVGELFF
TRBJ1-1	TRBV7-6	TRBD1	.	TGTGCCAGCAGCCAGGACAGGGAAGGGAGGACTGAAGCTTTCTTT	CASSQDREGRTEAFF
TRBJ2-7	TRBV9	TRBD2	.	TGTGCCAGCAGCCCGGGGACTCCCGGGAGGTCGATGCACGAGCAGTACTTC	CASSPGTPGRSMHEQYF
TRBJ2-7	TRBV2	TRBD1	.	TGTGCCAGCAGGAGCGGGACAGGGGCTTCCGAGCAGTACTTC	CASRSGTGASEQYF
TRBJ2-3	TRBV6-1	.	.	TGTGCCAGCCTTCGGGGCGGGACTAGCACAGATACGCAGTATTTT	CASLRGGTSTDTQYF
TRBJ2-2	TRBV4-1	.	.	TGCGCCAGCAGCCAAGGAGGGCTATCCGGGGAGCTGTTTTTT	CASSQGGLSGELFF
TRBJ2-7	TRBV5-1	.	.	TGCGCCAGCAGCTACGACAGTCCCGAGCAGTACTTC	CASSYDSPEQYF
TRBJ2-7	TRBV4-1	TRBD1	once	TGCGCCAGCAGCGAAAGCCGGGACAGGGGCTACGAGCAGTACTTC	CASSESRDRGYEQYF
TRBJ2-1	TRBV30	.	.	TGTGCCTGGAGTGTCAGTGGAGGAAGTATTAACAATGAGCAGTTCTTC	CAWSVSGGSINNEQFF
TRBJ2-7	TRBV4-3	TRBD2	.	TGCGCCAGCAGCCAAGAGTTAACTAGCGGGAGTTGCGAGCAGTACTTC	CASSQELTSGSCEQYF
TRBJ2-3	TRBV7-2	TRBD1	once	TGTGCCAGCAGCGCACAGACAGGGGCTGGGACAGATACGCAGTATTTT	CASSAQTGAGTDTQYF
TRBJ2-1	TRBV4-2	TRBD2	.	TGTGCCAGCAGCCAACTAGCGGGAGACTACAATGAGCAGTTCTTC	CASSQLAGDYNEQFF
TRBJ1-2	TRBV18	TRBD1	.	TGTGCCAGCTCACCACCTCGGGGGACAGGGAGCCGAGGCTATGGCTACACCTTC	CASSPPRGTGSRGYGYTF
TRBJ1-1	TRBV27	.	.	TGTGCCAGCAGTTTAGGGTTATCGACTGAAGCTTTCTTT	CASSLGLSTEAFF
TRBJ1-1	TRBV5-1	.	.	TGCGCCAGCAGTGCCGGGAACACTGAAGCTTTCTTT	CASSAGNTEAFF
TRBJ2-3	TRBV11-2	.	.	TGTGCCAGCAGCTCCCCGATGTGGGGTCAGGGGGGAGATACGCAGTATTTT	CASSSPMWGQGGDTQYF
TRBJ2-5	TRBV27	TRBD2	.	TGTGCCAGCAGTCTCCTGATAGCGGGAGGGCCTACGGAGACCCAGTACTTC	CASSLLIAGGPTETQYF
TRBJ2-7	TRBV11-2	.	.	TGTGCCAGCAGCTTAGTTCGCTCGAGTAGCGAGCAGTACTTC	CASSLVRSSSEQYF
TRBJ2-5	TRBV7-9	.	.	TGTGCCAGCACCCCCGGGAGCCAAGAGACCCAGTACTTC	CASTPGSQETQYF
TRBJ2-2	TRBV28	.	.	TGTGCCAGCAGTCACCACATGAGAGAGGAAAACACCGGGGAGCTGTTTTTT	CASSHHMREENTGELFF
TRBJ1-1	TRBV6-6	.	few	TGTGCCAGCAGTCCCAGGGTTGGGAACACTGAAGCTTTCTTT	CASSPRVGNTEAFF
TRBJ2-1	TRBV7-9	TRBD1	few	TGTGCCAGCAGCGACAGGGTTGTGGACTCCTACAATGAGCAGTTCTTC	CASSDRVVDSYNEQFF
TRBJ2-7	TRBV11-2	.	few	TGTGCCAGCAGCACCTTAGGGACATTTAGGTCCTACGAGCAGTACTTC	CASSTLGTFRSYEQYF
TRBJ2-7	TRBV5-4	TRBD2	once	TGTGCCAGCAGCTTGGATAGCGGGAGAGAGTACGAGCAGTACTTC	CASSLDSGREYEQYF
TRBJ2-1	TRBV11-2	TRBD1	.	TGTGCCAGCAGCTCGGGACAGATGTCCTACAATGAGCAGTTCTTC	CASSSGQMSYNEQFF
TRBJ2-1	TRBV10-1	.	.	TGCGCCAGCAGCCGGGGGCCGAACAATGAGCAGTTCTTC	CASSRGPNNEQFF
TRBJ2-1	TRBV5-6	.	.	TGTGCCAGCAGCTTGGTCGGGGCCTACAATGAGCAGTTCTTC	CASSLVGAYNEQFF
TRBJ1-2	TRBV6-6	.	.	TGTGCCAGCAGTTACGGAAAACGGTATGGCTACACCTTC	CASSYGKRYGYTF
TRBJ2-4	TRBV12-5	TRBD1	.	TGTGCTAGTGGTTCCCCCCGGGACAGGGGAAAGGTGGGAGGGCCTTGTCGGAACATTCAGTACTTC	CASGSPRDRGKVGGPCRNIQYF
TRBJ2-3	TRBV9	TRBD2	.	TGTGCCAGCAGCGACTCCCTCGGGGGGACTAGCCCCAGCACAGATACGCAGTATTTT	CASSDSLGGTSPSTDTQYF